This T cell receptor (beta chain) was sequenced for a study of molecular identifiers for immune sequencing clone quantification. Study at large: Replicate experiments took RNA from around 20,000 or 100,000 naive CD8 cells, divided it five ways and sequenced four. Regarding the study as a whole: One million naive cells reportedly did not prevent detection of spiked Jurkat TCR RNA from one cell. Sizes of highly expanded clones could be underestimated through identical TCRs sharing a barcode.

The sample holds many counts of this clonotype. The antigen remains unidentified. TCRdb re-derived calls from the PCR reads in MiXCR, one entry per CDR3 protein. The table has roughly 93,000 distinct CDR3 sequences, around 27% seen once. The source of this sequence is a human donor in good health. Some libraries in this study had Jurkat cell RNA spiked in. The sample taken for sequencing was naive CD8+ T cells from blood, with Jurkat cell RNA spiked in. The subset was: FACS-sorted CD8+CD4-CCR7+CD45RA+ naive T cells.

This chain's CDR3 is CSVVAGPTYEQYF. CDR3 bases: TGCAGCGTTGTGGCAGGGCCGACCTACGAGCAGTACTTC. This chain joins TRBV29-1 and TRBJ2-7, with D perhaps TRBD1 (5 bases). CDR1 SQVTM and CDR2 ANQGSEA come from the germline V gene. This CDR3 has 13 residues. V lost 4 bases, J lost 2 bases, and 12 bases lay in between.